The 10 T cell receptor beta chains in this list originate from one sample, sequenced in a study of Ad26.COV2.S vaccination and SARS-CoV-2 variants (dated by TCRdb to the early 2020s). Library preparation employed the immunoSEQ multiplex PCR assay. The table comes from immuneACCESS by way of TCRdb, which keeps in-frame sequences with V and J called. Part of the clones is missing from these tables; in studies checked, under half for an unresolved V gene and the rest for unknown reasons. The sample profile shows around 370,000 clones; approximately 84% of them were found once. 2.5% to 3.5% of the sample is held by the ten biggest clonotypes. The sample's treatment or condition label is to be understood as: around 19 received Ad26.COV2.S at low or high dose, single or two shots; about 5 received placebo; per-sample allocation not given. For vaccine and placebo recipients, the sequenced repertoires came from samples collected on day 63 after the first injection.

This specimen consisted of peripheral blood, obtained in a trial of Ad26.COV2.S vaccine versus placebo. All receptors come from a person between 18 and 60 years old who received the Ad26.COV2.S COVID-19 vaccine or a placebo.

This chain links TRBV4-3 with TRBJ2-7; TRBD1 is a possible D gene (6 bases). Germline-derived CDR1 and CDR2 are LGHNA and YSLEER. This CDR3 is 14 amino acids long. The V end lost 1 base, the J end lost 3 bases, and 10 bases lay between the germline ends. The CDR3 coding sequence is TGCGCCAGCAGCCAAGTTCAGGGGCTCTACGAGCAGTACTTC. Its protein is CASSQVQGLYEQYF.

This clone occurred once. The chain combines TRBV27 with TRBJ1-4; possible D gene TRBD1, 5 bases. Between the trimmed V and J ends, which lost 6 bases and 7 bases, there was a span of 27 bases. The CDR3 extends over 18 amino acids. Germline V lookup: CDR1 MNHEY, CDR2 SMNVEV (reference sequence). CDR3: CASSRNPGPTSFREKLFF. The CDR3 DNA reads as TGTGCCAGCAGCCGAAATCCGGGGCCGACTTCCTTCCGTGAAAAACTGTTTTTT.

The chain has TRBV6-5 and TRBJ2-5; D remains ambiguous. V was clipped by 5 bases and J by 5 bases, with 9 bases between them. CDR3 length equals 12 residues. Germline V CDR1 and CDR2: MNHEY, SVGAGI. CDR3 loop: CASSPSPETQYF. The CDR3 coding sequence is TGTGCCAGCAGTCCATCCCCGGAGACCCAGTACTTC.

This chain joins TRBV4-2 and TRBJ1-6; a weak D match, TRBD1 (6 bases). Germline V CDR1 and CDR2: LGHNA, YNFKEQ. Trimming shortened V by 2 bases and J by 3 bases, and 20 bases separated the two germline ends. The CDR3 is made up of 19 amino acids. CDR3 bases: TGTGCCAGCAGCCAACAGGGGAGGCGATTCGGGGTCTATAATTCACCCCTCCACTTT. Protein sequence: CASSQQGRRFGVYNSPLHF.

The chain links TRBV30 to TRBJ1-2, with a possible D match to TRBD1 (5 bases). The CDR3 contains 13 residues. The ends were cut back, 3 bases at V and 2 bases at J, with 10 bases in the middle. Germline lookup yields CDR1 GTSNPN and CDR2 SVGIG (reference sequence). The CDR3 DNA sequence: TGTGCCTGGAGCCCAGGGAGCAACTATGGCTACACCTTC. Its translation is CAWSPGSNYGYTF.

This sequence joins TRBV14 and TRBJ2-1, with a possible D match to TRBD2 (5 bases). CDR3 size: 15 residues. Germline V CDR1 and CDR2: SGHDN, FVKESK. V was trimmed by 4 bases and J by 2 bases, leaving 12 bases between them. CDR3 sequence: CASSPRLKAYNEQFF. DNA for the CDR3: TGTGCCAGCAGCCCAAGACTAAAGGCCTACAATGAGCAGTTCTTC.

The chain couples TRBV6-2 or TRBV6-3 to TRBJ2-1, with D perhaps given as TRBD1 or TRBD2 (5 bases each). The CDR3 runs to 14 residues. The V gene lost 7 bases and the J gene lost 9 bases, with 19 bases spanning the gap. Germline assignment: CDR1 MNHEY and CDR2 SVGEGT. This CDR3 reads CASIPRGPEVEQFF. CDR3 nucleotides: TGTGCCAGCATCCCGAGGGGCCCTGAGGTTGAGCAGTTCTTC.

The DNA for the CDR3 is TGCAGCGTTGCTAATTCCCAGGTCGCCGGGGAGCTGTTTTTT. It encodes CSVANSQVAGELFF. This chain uses TRBV29-1 with TRBJ2-2; D is ambiguous. Germline CDR1 SQVTM, CDR2 ANQGSEA. This CDR3 region has 14 residues. V was cut by 4 bases and J by 6 bases, with 15 bases left in between.

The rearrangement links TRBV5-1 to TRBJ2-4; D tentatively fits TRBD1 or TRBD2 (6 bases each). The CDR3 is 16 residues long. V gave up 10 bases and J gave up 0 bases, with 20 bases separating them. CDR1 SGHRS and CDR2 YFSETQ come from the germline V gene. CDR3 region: CAVPKGGELAKNIQYF. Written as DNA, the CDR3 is TGCGCCGTACCCAAGGGGGGCGAGCTAGCCAAAAACATTCAGTACTTC.

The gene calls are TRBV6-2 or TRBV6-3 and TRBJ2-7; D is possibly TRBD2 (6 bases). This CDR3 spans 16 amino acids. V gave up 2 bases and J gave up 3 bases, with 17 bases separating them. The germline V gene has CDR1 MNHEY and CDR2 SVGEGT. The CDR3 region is CASSYPGLNLNYEQYF. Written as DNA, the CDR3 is TGTGCCAGCAGTTACCCGGGACTGAACCTTAACTACGAGCAGTACTTC.